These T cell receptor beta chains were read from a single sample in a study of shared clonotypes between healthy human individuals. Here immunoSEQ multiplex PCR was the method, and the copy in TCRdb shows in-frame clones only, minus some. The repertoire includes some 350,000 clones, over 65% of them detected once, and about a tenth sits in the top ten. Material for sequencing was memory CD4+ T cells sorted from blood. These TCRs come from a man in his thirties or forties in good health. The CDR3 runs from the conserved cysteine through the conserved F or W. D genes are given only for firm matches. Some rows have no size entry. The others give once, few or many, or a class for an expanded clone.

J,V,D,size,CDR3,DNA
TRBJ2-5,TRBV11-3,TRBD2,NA,CASSKFSGTEETQYF,TGTGCCAGCAGCAAGTTTAGCGGGACCGAAGAGACCCAGTACTTC
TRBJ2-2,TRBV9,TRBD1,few,CASSPRTGNTGELFF,TGTGCCAGCAGCCCGAGGACAGGGAACACCGGGGAGCTGTTTTTT
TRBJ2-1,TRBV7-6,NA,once,CASSFDSLEQFF,TGTGCCAGCAGCTTTGACTCCTTAGAGCAGTTCTTC
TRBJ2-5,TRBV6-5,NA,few,CASTLRGQETQYF,TGTGCCAGCACCCTCCGGGGACAAGAGACCCAGTACTTC
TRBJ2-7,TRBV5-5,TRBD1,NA,CASSKGQTYEQYF,TGTGCCAGCAGCAAGGGACAGACCTACGAGCAGTACTTC
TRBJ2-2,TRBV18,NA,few,CASSPLSVENTGELFF,TGTGCCAGCTCACCACTCTCCGTAGAGAACACCGGGGAGCTGTTTTTT
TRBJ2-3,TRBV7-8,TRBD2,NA,CASSLSLEAGDTDTQYF,TGTGCCAGCAGCTTATCGCTCGAAGCGGGAGACACAGATACGCAGTATTTT
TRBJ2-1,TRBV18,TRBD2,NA,CASSQGLAGSEQFF,TGTGCCAGCTCACAGGGACTAGCGGGTTCTGAGCAGTTCTTC
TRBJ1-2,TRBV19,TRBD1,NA,CASTWTGGGGYTF,TGTGCCAGTACATGGACAGGGGGCGGTGGCTACACCTTC
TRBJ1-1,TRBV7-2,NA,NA,CASSNVRSTEAFF,TGTGCCAGCAGCAACGTACGGAGCACTGAAGCTTTCTTT
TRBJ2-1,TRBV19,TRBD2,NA,CASSGGLDTNEQFF,TGTGCCAGTAGTGGAGGACTAGATACGAATGAGCAGTTCTTC
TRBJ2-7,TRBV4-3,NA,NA,CASSQRRMNYEQYF,TGCGCCAGCAGCCAGAGACGGATGAACTACGAGCAGTACTTC
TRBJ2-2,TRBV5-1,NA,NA,CASSLSSTGELFF,TGCGCCAGCAGCTTGTCTTCAACCGGGGAGCTGTTTTTT
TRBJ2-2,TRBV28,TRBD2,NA,CASSPGTSRDTGELFF,TGTGCCAGCAGTCCCGGGACTAGCAGGGACACCGGGGAGCTGTTTTTT
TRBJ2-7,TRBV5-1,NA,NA,CASSLVSGDYEQYF,TGCGCCAGCAGCTTGGTTTCAGGAGACTACGAGCAGTACTTC
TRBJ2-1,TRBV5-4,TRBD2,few,CASGLAGGQVTEQFF,TGTGCCAGCGGATTAGCGGGAGGCCAGGTTACTGAGCAGTTCTTC
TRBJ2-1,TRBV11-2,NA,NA,CASSLAGINNEQFF,TGTGCCAGCAGCTTAGCGGGTATAAACAATGAGCAGTTCTTC
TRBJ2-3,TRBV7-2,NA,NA,CASSLGYEGRTDTQYF,TGTGCCAGCAGCTTAGGGTACGAGGGGCGGACAGATACGCAGTATTTT
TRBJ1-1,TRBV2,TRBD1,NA,CASREQGPGTEAFF,TGTGCCAGCAGAGAACAGGGGCCTGGGACTGAAGCTTTCTTT
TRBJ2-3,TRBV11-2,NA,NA,CASDENVIDTQYF,TGTGCCAGCGACGAGAACGTGATAGATACGCAGTATTTT
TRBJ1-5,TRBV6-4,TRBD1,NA,CASSEAGGPQHF,TGTGCCAGCAGTGAGGCAGGGGGACCCCAGCATTTT
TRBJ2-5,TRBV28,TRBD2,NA,CASSPDFGLAGAQETQYF,TGTGCCAGCAGTCCTGACTTTGGACTAGCGGGAGCCCAAGAGACCCAGTACTTC
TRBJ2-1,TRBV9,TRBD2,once,CASSVKGLAGGSRNEQFF,TGTGCCAGCAGCGTAAAGGGACTAGCGGGAGGTAGTAGGAATGAGCAGTTCTTC
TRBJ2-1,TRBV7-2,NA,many,CASSHPRGYNEQFF,TGTGCCAGCAGCCACCCGAGAGGGTACAATGAGCAGTTCTTC
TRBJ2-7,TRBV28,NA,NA,CASRAVSYEQYF,TGTGCCAGCAGGGCAGTCTCCTACGAGCAGTACTTC
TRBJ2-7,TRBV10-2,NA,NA,CASHHPGEWEQYF,TGCGCCAGCCACCACCCGGGGGAATGGGAGCAGTACTTC
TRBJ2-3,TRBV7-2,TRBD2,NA,CASSPTGTSGTDTQYF,TGTGCCAGCAGCCCCACCGGGACTAGCGGCACAGATACGCAGTATTTT
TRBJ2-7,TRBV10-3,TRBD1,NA,CAIRVGQASYEQYF,TGTGCCATCAGGGTCGGACAGGCTTCCTACGAGCAGTACTTC
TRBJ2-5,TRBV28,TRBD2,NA,CASSPSGIPPSQYF,TGTGCCAGCAGTCCCAGCGGGATCCCCCCTTCCCAGTACTTC
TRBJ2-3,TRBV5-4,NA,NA,CASSLRGFADTQYF,TGTGCCAGCAGCTTGCGCGGGTTCGCAGATACGCAGTATTTT
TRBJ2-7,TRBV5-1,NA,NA,CASSLGQVIHEQYF,TGCGCCAGCAGCTTGGGACAGGTGATCCACGAGCAGTACTTC
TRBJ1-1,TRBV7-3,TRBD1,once,CASSRGQGYTEAFF,TGTGCCAGCAGCCGGGGACAGGGTTATACTGAAGCTTTCTTT
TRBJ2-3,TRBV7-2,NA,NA,CASSLVAVLTDTQYF,TGTGCCAGCAGCTTAGTGGCGGTTCTCACAGATACGCAGTATTTT
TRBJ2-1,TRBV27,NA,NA,CASMVRAASSYNEQFF,TGTGCCAGCATGGTTCGGGCGGCTAGCTCCTACAATGAGCAGTTCTTC
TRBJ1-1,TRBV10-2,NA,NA,CASTGQPNTEAFF,TGCGCCAGCACTGGACAGCCCAACACTGAAGCTTTCTTT